These 9 T cell receptor beta chains share one sample of origin, sequenced in a study of T cell responses to AZD1222 COVID-19 vaccine. Profiling relied on immunoSEQ multiplex PCR, and the TCRdb table lists in-frame clones only, not all of them. The sample holds 53,000 or so clones, 85% seen once. Sequencing was performed on peripheral blood, taken on day 0 of MenACWY control vaccination. The origin of the receptors is an adult in good health.

V and J are TRBV6-5 and TRBJ1-1; no reliable D call. Germline CDR1 reads MNHEY; CDR2 reads SVGAGI. The CDR3 is 14 residues long. V was shortened by 7 bases and J by 0 bases, with 12 bases between the two germline ends. CDR3 DNA: TGTGCCAGCATCGCGAGTATGTTGAACACTGAAGCTTTCTTT. This gives the protein CASIASMLNTEAFF.

The V gene is TRBV12-3 or TRBV12-4, the J gene TRBJ2-7, with D unresolved. Deletions cut 7 bases from V and 3 bases from J, with 10 bases between. The CDR3 totals 12 residues. The chain's CDR3 is CASTMLGYEQYF. As DNA, the CDR3 is TGTGCCAGCACAATGTTGGGCTACGAGCAGTACTTC.

Sample share makes this clone large. The chain combines TRBV7-9 with TRBJ2-3; TRBD1 aligns across 9 bases. The trim removed 4 bases at V and 3 bases at J, leaving 8 bases unmatched. CDR1 is SEHNR and CDR2 is FQNEAQ in the germline V gene (reference sequence). This CDR3 contains 16 residues. The CDR3 nucleotides are TGTGCCAGCAGCTCACTCCGGGACAGGGCAACAGATACGCAGTATTTT. Its translation is CASSSLRDRATDTQYF.

The gene calls are TRBV7-9 and TRBJ2-5; weak D call: TRBD1 (6 bases). Trimming took 3 bases from V and 4 from J, leaving 21 bases between them. Germline values: CDR1 SEHNR, CDR2 FQNEAQ (reference sequence). CDR3 length: 17 amino acids. The CDR3 reads CASSFAEGQGIRETQYF. As DNA, the CDR3 is TGTGCCAGCAGCTTCGCAGAGGGGCAGGGGATACGAGAGACCCAGTACTTC.

This sequence joins TRBV6-5 and TRBJ1-6; the D is unclear. The germline V gene has CDR1 MNHEY and CDR2 SVGAGI. This CDR3 is built from 14 residues. The V end was cut by 2 bases, the J end by 7 bases, with 9 bases between. CDR3 protein: CASSYPGANSPLHF. CDR3 in DNA: TGTGCCAGCAGTTACCCCGGCGCAAATTCACCCCTCCACTTT.

V gene TRBV15 combines with J gene TRBJ2-7, with 12 bases that match TRBD2. The V gene end was trimmed by 0 bases and the J gene end by 6 bases; junction bases not matched to a gene: 3. This CDR3 comprises 15 residues. Germline-derived CDR1 and CDR2 are LNHNV and YYDKDF (reference sequence). This CDR3 is CATSREASGRGEQYF. In DNA, the CDR3 is TGTGCCACCAGCAGAGAGGCTAGCGGGAGGGGCGAGCAGTACTTC. Full variable domain (rest looked up from reference TRBV15 and TRBJ2-7): DAMVIQNPRYQVTQFGKPVTLSCSQTLNHNVMYWYQQKSSQAPKLLFHYYDKDFNNEADTPDNFQSRRPNTSFCFLDIRSPGLGDTAMYLCATSREASGRGEQYFGPGTRLTVT.

The chain couples TRBV12-3 or TRBV12-4 to TRBJ1-4; D gene unclear. V lost 3 bases and J lost 7, with 9 bases in between. CDR3 size: 13 residues. The CDR3 sequence: CASSFRFGEKLFF. The DNA of the CDR3 is TGTGCCAGCAGTTTTAGGTTTGGTGAAAAACTGTTTTTT.

V is TRBV7-2 and J is TRBJ2-7; no reliable D call. The CDR3 is 17 amino acids. V gave up 0 bases and J gave up 1 base, with 16 bases separating them. Germline V gene data show CDR1 as SGHTA and CDR2 as FQGNSA. This CDR3 is CASSLARPGRLSYEQYF. The DNA of the CDR3 is TGTGCCAGCAGCTTAGCGCGCCCCGGACGCCTTTCCTACGAGCAGTACTTC.

The chain has TRBV25-1 and TRBJ1-4; the D is unclear. V lost 0 bases and J lost 0, with 5 bases in between. The CDR3 loop spans 15 amino acids. From germline, CDR1 is MGHDK and CDR2 SYGVNS. The CDR3 region has the DNA TGTGCCAGCAGTGAATACACAGCAACTAATGAAAAACTGTTTTTT. It encodes CASSEYTATNEKLFF.